A selection of T cell receptor beta chains follows, all from one sample in a study of OX40 agonist ivuxolimab in advanced cancers. Method: immunoSEQ multiplex PCR; TCRdb's copy keeps in-frame clones and lacks some. Of 85,000 to 100,000 clones in the sample, roughly 90% were seen once. The sample here was CD4+ or CD8+ T cells sorted from blood, taken in a trial of the OX40 agonist ivuxolimab. The receptors were sampled from an adult with an advanced solid tumor such as melanoma, head and neck, liver or kidney cancer. CDR3s include the opening cysteine and the closing phenylalanine or tryptophan. The D gene is left open where the match is weak. Clone size, where shown, is once, few, many, or a class for clones that have expanded.

>TRBJ2-3|15|TRBD2|NA|TRBV5-1
CASSLRAGGTDTQYF
TGCGCCAGCAGCCTGAGGGCGGGAGGTACAGATACGCAGTATTTT
>TRBJ2-7|15|TRBD1|NA|TRBV4-3
CASSQLRDSVYEQYF
TGCGCCAGCAGCCAGCTCCGGGACAGTGTCTACGAGCAGTACTTC
>TRBJ1-2|14|NA|NA|TRBV23-1
CASGEGRANYGYTF
TGCGCCAGCGGGGAGGGCAGGGCTAACTATGGCTACACCTTC
>TRBJ2-6|14|NA|once|TRBV6-5
CASSYSSGANVLTF
TGTGCCAGCAGTTACTCTTCTGGGGCCAACGTCCTGACTTTC
>TRBJ1-1|17|TRBD1|once|TRBV4-3
CASSQVGRGQGWTEAFF
TGCGCCAGCAGCCAAGTAGGAAGGGGACAGGGTTGGACTGAAGCTTTCTTT
>TRBJ1-5|16|TRBD1|NA|TRBV28
CASSSIPGQGEQPQHF
TGTGCCAGCAGTTCCATCCCGGGACAGGGGGAACAGCCCCAGCATTTT
>TRBJ2-5|14|NA|NA|TRBV10-1
CASSEGVGEETQYF
TGCGCCAGCAGTGAAGGAGTTGGGGAAGAGACCCAGTACTTC
>TRBJ2-3|15|NA|NA|TRBV30
CASSRGGANADTQYF
TGTGCCTCGTCGAGGGGGGGGGCTAACGCAGATACGCAGTATTTT
>TRBJ2-5|15|TRBD2|NA|TRBV5-1
CASSRLAGPGETQYF
TGCGCCAGCAGCAGACTAGCGGGTCCAGGGGAGACCCAGTACTTC
>TRBJ2-1|14|NA|NA|TRBV9
CASSVVGPPGEQFF
TGTGCCAGCAGCGTAGTAGGGCCTCCGGGGGAGCAGTTCTTC